These T cell receptor beta chains were read from a single sample in a study of technical replicates of blood from several donors. Sequencing was performed with immunoSEQ multiplex PCR; in TCRdb, only in-frame clones are kept and a portion is missing. Among approximately 75,000 clones, 97% were seen once, and the ten largest hold around 0.31%. Sequencing was done on a sample of T cells isolated from PBMCs. These receptors were taken from a human donor in good health. CDR3s include the opening cysteine and the closing phenylalanine or tryptophan. The order of the fields is CDR3 protein, CDR3 DNA, clone size, D gene, J gene, V gene. The D gene is left open where the match is weak. The size entry is marked missing in some rows and otherwise reads once, few, many or a size class.

cdr3_aa: CASSIVRVGNTIYF; cdr3_nt: TGTGCCAGCAGCATCGTCAGGGTCGGAAACACCATATATTTT; clone_size: .; d_call: .; j_call: TRBJ1-3; v_call: TRBV21-1
cdr3_aa: CASSALNEQFF; cdr3_nt: TGTGCCAGCAGTGCCCTGAATGAGCAGTTCTTC; clone_size: .; d_call: .; j_call: TRBJ2-1; v_call: TRBV2
cdr3_aa: CASSVVTGYTEAFF; cdr3_nt: TGTGCCAGCAGCGTAGTCACAGGGTACACTGAAGCTTTCTTT; clone_size: .; d_call: .; j_call: TRBJ1-1; v_call: TRBV9
cdr3_aa: CASSPRSNQPQHF; cdr3_nt: TGTGCCAGCAGCCCGCGGTCCAATCAGCCCCAGCATTTT; clone_size: .; d_call: .; j_call: TRBJ1-5; v_call: TRBV5-8
cdr3_aa: CASSHDDRTSQETQYF; cdr3_nt: TGCGCCAGCAGCCACGATGACCGGACTTCCCAAGAGACCCAGTACTTC; clone_size: once; d_call: .; j_call: TRBJ2-5; v_call: TRBV4-1
cdr3_aa: CAWRSGYNEQFF; cdr3_nt: TGTGCCTGGAGGTCAGGGTACAATGAGCAGTTCTTC; clone_size: .; d_call: .; j_call: TRBJ2-1; v_call: TRBV30
cdr3_aa: CASSSGGAYGYTF; cdr3_nt: TGTGCCAGCAGTTCAGGGGGAGCCTATGGCTACACCTTC; clone_size: .; d_call: TRBD1; j_call: TRBJ1-2; v_call: TRBV6-5
cdr3_aa: CASRDTYEQYF; cdr3_nt: TGTGCCAGCAGGGACACCTACGAGCAGTACTTC; clone_size: .; d_call: .; j_call: TRBJ2-7; v_call: TRBV11-2
cdr3_aa: CASSDRDYLYEQYF; cdr3_nt: TGTGCCAGCAGTGATAGGGACTACCTATACGAGCAGTACTTC; clone_size: .; d_call: TRBD2; j_call: TRBJ2-7; v_call: TRBV7-9
cdr3_aa: CASSPNRDGYTF; cdr3_nt: TGTGCCAGCAGCCCAAACAGGGATGGCTACACCTTC; clone_size: .; d_call: .; j_call: TRBJ1-2; v_call: TRBV5-4